This TCR beta chain was captured in a study of shared clonotypes between healthy human individuals. Study in general: Ranging from 18 to 49 in age, donors were two women and a few men.

The CDR3 sequence is 16 residues long. The junction had 6 bases not matched to a gene; V was cut back by 1 base and J by 8 bases. Germline V lookup: CDR1 KGHSH, CDR2 LQKENI. Unsorted PBMC DNA underwent sequencing on ten immunoSEQ deep assay plates. The repertoire was sequenced with immunoSEQ multiplex PCR; TCRdb's copy has only in-frame clones and lacks some. The profile shows about 92,000 clones, around 47% of them singletons. The chain links TRBV18 to TRBJ2-1; 12 bases are a match to TRBD2. Sequencing used PBMCs. The clonotype originates from a woman aged 35 to 49 in good health. Some clones in this sample may be carry-over from other donors' samples. The CDR3 bases are TGTGCCAGCTCACCACTGACTAGCGGGAGTGGCGATGAGCAGTTCTTC. As protein: CASSPLTSGSGDEQFF.